This T cell receptor (beta chain) appears in the sequencing data of a study of cytomegalovirus exposure and HLA in healthy donors. Looking at the study overall: The 90 to 150 validation repertoires, a later analysis reported, used the same platform as the 600 to 850 repertoires from the first cohort.

Study-level findings and limits: There were some public TCRs occurring in many donors, but most TCR sequences were rare. The tendency of first-cohort TCR clusters to co-occur in the roughly 120 validation repertoires was identified by a subsequent analysis. Reported results showed that the classifier diagnosed cytomegalovirus status with high specificity and sensitivity.

Points on this clone: The antigen remains unidentified.

This CDR3 is built from 16 residues. Germline CDR1 reads SSHAT; CDR2 reads FNYEAQ (reference sequence). V lost 5 bases to trimming and J lost 4 bases; unmatched junction nucleotides: 9. Sequenced by immunoSEQ multiplex PCR; TCRdb stores in-frame clones only, minus some. Among some 130,000 clones, about 80% were seen once, and the ten largest hold about 32%. The receptor was isolated from a man younger than 40 in good health and CMV-seropositive. The chain has TRBV7-7 and TRBJ2-2, with 8 bases identical to TRBD2. What was sequenced was PBMCs. This CDR3 is CASSPWPGGSTGELFF. The CDR3 coding sequence is TGTGCCAGCAGCCCCTGGCCGGGGGGGAGCACCGGGGAGCTGTTTTTT.